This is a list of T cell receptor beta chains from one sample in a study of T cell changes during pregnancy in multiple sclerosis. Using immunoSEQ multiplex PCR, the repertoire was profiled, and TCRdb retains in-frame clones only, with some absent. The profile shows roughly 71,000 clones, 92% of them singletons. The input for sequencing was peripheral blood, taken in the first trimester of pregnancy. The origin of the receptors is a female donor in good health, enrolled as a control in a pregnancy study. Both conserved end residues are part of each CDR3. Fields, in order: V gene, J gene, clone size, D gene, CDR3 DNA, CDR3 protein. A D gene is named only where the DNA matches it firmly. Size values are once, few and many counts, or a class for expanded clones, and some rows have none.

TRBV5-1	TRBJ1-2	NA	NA	TGCGCCAGCAGCTATGGACTAGGGGTCGGCTATGGCTACACCTTC	CASSYGLGVGYGYTF
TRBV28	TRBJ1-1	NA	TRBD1	TGTGCCAGCAGACCCAGACAGGGGGTCGCTGAAGCTTTCTTT	CASRPRQGVAEAFF
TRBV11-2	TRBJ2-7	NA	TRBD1	TGTGCCAGCAGCTCCGGGACAGGTCTCTACGAGCAGTACTTC	CASSSGTGLYEQYF
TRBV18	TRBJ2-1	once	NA	TGTGCCAGCTCCTCGGGGTGGGGAACCTACAATGAGCAGTTCTTC	CASSSGWGTYNEQFF
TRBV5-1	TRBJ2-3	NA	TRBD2	TGCGCCAGCAGCTTGGTAGCGGGAGGGCCGGGCACAGATACGCAGTATTTT	CASSLVAGGPGTDTQYF
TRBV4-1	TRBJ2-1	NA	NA	TGCGCCAGCAGCCAAGCCCGGCAGGGGCTGTCCAATGAGCAGTTCTTC	CASSQARQGLSNEQFF
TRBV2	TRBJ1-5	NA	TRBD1	TGTGCCAGCAGTGAAGGGCAGGGGGGCAATCAGCCCCAGCATTTT	CASSEGQGGNQPQHF
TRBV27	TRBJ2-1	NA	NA	TGTGCCAGCAGACTACATAATGAGCAGTTCTTC	CASRLHNEQFF
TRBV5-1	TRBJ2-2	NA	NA	TGCGCCAGCAGCTTTTCCCTAGCCGGGGAGCTGTTTTTT	CASSFSLAGELFF
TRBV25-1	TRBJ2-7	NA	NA	TGTGCCAGCAGTGGCAGGCTCTCCTACGAGCAGTACTTC	CASSGRLSYEQYF
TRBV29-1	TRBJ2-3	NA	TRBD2	TGCAGCGCGAGTTACGGACGGGGGGGCGCAGATACGCAGTATTTT	CSASYGRGGADTQYF
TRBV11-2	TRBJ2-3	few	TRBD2	TGTGCCAGCAGCTTAGATCTAGCGGGAGGGAGAGATACGCAGTATTTT	CASSLDLAGGRDTQYF
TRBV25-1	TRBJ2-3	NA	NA	TGTGCCAGCAGTGAGGGGCCACACACAGATACGCAGTATTTT	CASSEGPHTDTQYF
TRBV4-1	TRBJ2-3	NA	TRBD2	TGCGCCAGCAGCCAACCTGGGGGGCGGGAGGGCCGAGATACGCAGTATTTT	CASSQPGGREGRDTQYF
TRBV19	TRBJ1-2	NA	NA	TGTGCCAGTAGTAATCCGGGGAGGGGAAACTATGGCTACACCTTC	CASSNPGRGNYGYTF
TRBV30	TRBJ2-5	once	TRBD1	TGTGCCTGGGACTTGGGTACGGACAGGGGCGAAGAGACCCAGTACTTC	CAWDLGTDRGEETQYF
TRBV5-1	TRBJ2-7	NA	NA	TGCGCCAGCAGCCCCGTTTGGGGACGGGAGAGAACCTACGAGCAGTACTTC	CASSPVWGRERTYEQYF
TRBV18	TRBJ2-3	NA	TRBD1	TGTGCCAGCTCACCACCCCAGGGGGCCACAGATACGCAGTATTTT	CASSPPQGATDTQYF
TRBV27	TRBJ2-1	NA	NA	TGTGCCAGCAGTCCGAGACTAGCCTACAATGAGCAGTTCTTC	CASSPRLAYNEQFF
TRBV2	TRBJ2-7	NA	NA	TGTGCCAGCAGTTATGCGGCCTACGAGCAGTACTTC	CASSYAAYEQYF
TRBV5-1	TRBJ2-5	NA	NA	TGCGCCAGCAGCTTAGGGAGGCCCCTGTACCAAGAGACCCAGTACTTC	CASSLGRPLYQETQYF
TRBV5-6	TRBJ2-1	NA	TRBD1	TGTGCCAGCAGCGCCACGGCCGGGACAGGGTACAATGAGCAGTTCTTC	CASSATAGTGYNEQFF
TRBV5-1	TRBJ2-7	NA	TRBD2	TGCGCCAGCAGCTTGGGAGCGGGGTTCGACGAGCAGTACTTC	CASSLGAGFDEQYF
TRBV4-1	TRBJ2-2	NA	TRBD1	TGCGCCAGCAGCCAAGAATTGGACAGGGTGGACGGGGAGCTGTTTTTT	CASSQELDRVDGELFF
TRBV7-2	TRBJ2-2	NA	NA	TGTGCCAGCAGCCTACAGGGTACCGCCGGGGAGCTGTTTTTT	CASSLQGTAGELFF
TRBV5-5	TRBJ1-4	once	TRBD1	TGTGCCAGCAGCCGGGACAGTAAACAAAAACTGTTTTTT	CASSRDSKQKLFF
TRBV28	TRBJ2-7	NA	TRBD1	TGTGCCAGCAGTTTAAAGTTATCCGTGGGGACAGGGGTCTCCTACGAGCAGTACTTC	CASSLKLSVGTGVSYEQYF
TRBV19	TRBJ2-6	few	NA	TGTGCCAGTAGTATCCTACTGAGCTCTGGGGCCAACGTCCTGACTTTC	CASSILLSSGANVLTF
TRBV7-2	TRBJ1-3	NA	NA	TGTGCCAGCAGCTTAGGGTCCGCGGCCTCTGGAAACACCATATATTTT	CASSLGSAASGNTIYF
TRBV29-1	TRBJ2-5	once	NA	TGCAGCGTTGAAAGGTTTGGCAGGGTCGGAAAGACCCAGTACTTC	CSVERFGRVGKTQYF
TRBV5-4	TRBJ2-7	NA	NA	TGTGCCAGCAGCTTTGGCGGGGTACGCGGTTACGAGCAGTACTTC	CASSFGGVRGYEQYF
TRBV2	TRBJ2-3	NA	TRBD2	TGTGCCAGCAGCCCCGGGGGGGCAGATACGCAGTATTTT	CASSPGGADTQYF
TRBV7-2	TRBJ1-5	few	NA	TGTGCCAGCAGCTCCAGGAGCGGGAATCAGCCCCAGCATTTT	CASSSRSGNQPQHF
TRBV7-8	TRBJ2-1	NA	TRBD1	TGTGCCAGCAGCCTTATTCGGGACAGGGTCGGGAATGAGCAGTTCTTC	CASSLIRDRVGNEQFF
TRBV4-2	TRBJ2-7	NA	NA	TGTGCCAGCAGCCAAGAACCGGCTAGCTCAACCTACGAGCAGTACTTC	CASSQEPASSTYEQYF
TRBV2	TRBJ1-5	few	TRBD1	TGTGCCAGCAGTACTACCGGGACAGGGAATCAGCCCCAGCATTTT	CASSTTGTGNQPQHF
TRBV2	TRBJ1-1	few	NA	TGTGCCAGCAGTGAACAGGTTTCCACTGAAGCTTTCTTT	CASSEQVSTEAFF
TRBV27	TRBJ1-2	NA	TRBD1	TGTGCCAGCAGTTTCGGACAGGGGGCCGTTGGCTACACCTTC	CASSFGQGAVGYTF
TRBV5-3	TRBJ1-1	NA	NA	TGTGCCAGAACGAACAGGAGCCCCAACCTAGCTTTCTTT	CARTNRSPNLAFF
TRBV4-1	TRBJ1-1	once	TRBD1	TGCGCCAGCAAGACTACAGGGGTGGCGAATACTGAAGCTTTCTTT	CASKTTGVANTEAFF
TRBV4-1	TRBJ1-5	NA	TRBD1	TGCGCCAGCAGCCAAGATAGTACAGGGGAGTACCAGCCCCAGCATTTT	CASSQDSTGEYQPQHF
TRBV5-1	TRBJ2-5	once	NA	TGCGCCAGCAGCTTGGGCACAGGAAGGGAAGAGACCCAGTACTTC	CASSLGTGREETQYF
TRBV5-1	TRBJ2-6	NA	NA	TGCGCCAGCAGACGGGACACCAGCTCTGGGGCCAACGTCCTGACTTTC	CASRRDTSSGANVLTF
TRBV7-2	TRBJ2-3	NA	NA	TGTGCCAGCAAATCAGGGGCCCCTAATCCAGATACGCAGTATTTT	CASKSGAPNPDTQYF
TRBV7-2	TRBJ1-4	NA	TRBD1	TGTGCCAGCAGCCCTACGACAGGGGTTAATGAAAAACTGTTTTTT	CASSPTTGVNEKLFF
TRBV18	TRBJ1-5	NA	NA	TGTGCCAGCTCACCGGAGACTGATCAGCCCCAGCATTTT	CASSPETDQPQHF
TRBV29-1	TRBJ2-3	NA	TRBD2	TGCAGCGTTCGCGGACTAGCGGGAGGGCCAGATACGCAGTATTTT	CSVRGLAGGPDTQYF
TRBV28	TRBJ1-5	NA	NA	TGTGCCAGCAGCACGCCTCAGGGGTTAGGTCAGCCCCAGCATTTT	CASSTPQGLGQPQHF
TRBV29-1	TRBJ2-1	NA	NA	TGCAGCGTTGGGGGAGGAGCAGGGGGCTACAATGAGCAGTTCTTC	CSVGGGAGGYNEQFF
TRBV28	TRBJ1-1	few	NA	TGTGCCAGCAGTTTTGCAGGGGCTGAAGCTTTCTTT	CASSFAGAEAFF
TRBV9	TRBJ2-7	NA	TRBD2	TGTGCCAGCAGCCGGCGGGGGGGTCCCTACGAGCAGTACTTC	CASSRRGGPYEQYF
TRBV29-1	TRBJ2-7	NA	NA	TGCAGCGTTCTAAAACAGAGCAGACAGGCCTCCTACGAGCAGTACTTC	CSVLKQSRQASYEQYF
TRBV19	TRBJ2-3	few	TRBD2	TGTGCCAGTAGTACTCGAATAGCGGGTGCGAACACAGATACGCAGTATTTT	CASSTRIAGANTDTQYF
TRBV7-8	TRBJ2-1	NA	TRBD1	TGTGCCAGCAGCTCCTCCCGGACAGGTAGGGGGGAGCAGTTCTTC	CASSSSRTGRGEQFF
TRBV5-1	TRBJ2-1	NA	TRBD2	TGCGCCAGCAGCTCCCCCTCAGGACTAGCAGAATACAATGAGCAGTTCTTC	CASSSPSGLAEYNEQFF
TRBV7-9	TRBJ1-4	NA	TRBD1	TGTGCCAGCAGCTTGTGGACAGGGGACGCAGGATTTAATGAAAAACTGTTTTTT	CASSLWTGDAGFNEKLFF
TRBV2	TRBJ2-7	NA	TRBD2	TGTGCCAGCAGTGAAATAGCGGGAGAGTCCTACGAGCAGTACTTC	CASSEIAGESYEQYF